Listed here is a single T cell receptor (beta chain). The data belong to a study of cytotoxic CD8 clonotypes in ibrutinib-treated CLL. Study information: Response specimens were obtained following a median treatment duration of approximately 12 months, with a range of 6 to 36.

TCRdb keeps only in-frame clones here, not all; method: immunoSEQ multiplex PCR. The sample has about 63,000 clones; approximately 57% are singletons. Germline V gene sequence: CDR1 GTSNPN, CDR2 SVGIG (reference sequence). The CDR3 contains 13 residues. V dropped 5 bases and J dropped 5; count of bases not matched to a gene: 6. The starting material was PBMCs, obtained after 12 months of ibrutinib treatment. The chain has TRBV30 and TRBJ2-7, with 10 bases identical to TRBD1. This TCR was recovered from a human donor with chronic lymphocytic leukemia. The CDR3 loop is CAWSGTGDHEQYF. CDR3 nucleotide sequence: TGTGCCTGGTCCGGGACAGGGGACCACGAGCAGTACTTC. Full variable domain (rest looked up from reference TRBV30 and TRBJ2-7): SQTIHQWPATLVQPVGSPLSLECTVEGTSNPNLYWYRQAAGRGLQLLFYSVGIGQISSEVPQNLSASRPQDRQFILSSKKLLLSDSGFYLCAWSGTGDHEQYFGPGTRLTVT.